This T cell receptor (beta chain) emerged from a study of T cells in Graves' hyperthyroidism and ophthalmopathy. On the basis of clinical symptoms, serum thyroxine and TRAb, thyroid ultrasound and orbital computed tomography, diagnoses were made. Amplification targeted TCR beta CDR3 regions from RNA transcripts. HTBI primers were used for first-round RT-PCR of the TCR CDR3. One entry per CDR3 protein results from TCRdb running MiXCR on the multiplex PCR reads. The repertoire holds some 350,000 distinct CDR3 sequences, with about a fifth as singletons. This clonotype was recorded many times. This TCR came from a woman between 18 and 29 years old with Graves' hyperthyroidism. The material sequenced was blood.

The CDR3 DNA reads TGTGCCAGCACCATACAACTAAGACAGAACTACACCTTC. Its protein is CASTIQLRQNYTF. The V call is TRBV6-5, the J call TRBJ1-2; TRBD1 is a possible D gene (5 bases). The germline V gene encodes CDR1 MNHEY and CDR2 SVGAGI. The CDR3 loop spans 13 amino acids. Trimming shortened V by 7 bases and J by 10 bases, and 19 bases separated the two germline ends.